Listed below are T cell receptor beta chains from one sample, sequenced in a study of Graves' ophthalmopathy and Graves' hyperthyroidism. Each CDR3 protein gets one entry after TCRdb re-called the multiplex PCR reads with MiXCR. Here the sample spans about 400,000 distinct CDR3 sequences, about a sixth being singletons. Sequenced input: peripheral blood. These receptors all stem from a woman aged 18-29 years with Graves' ophthalmopathy. The CDR3 runs from the conserved cysteine through the conserved F or W. Each record gives: CDR3 protein, CDR3 DNA, D gene, J gene, V gene, clone size. A D gene is named only where the DNA matches it firmly. Expanded clones are given a class, and other clones once, few, many or no size at all.

CDR3aa: CASSLLNIQYF
CDR3nt: TGTGCCAGCAGCCTACTTAACATTCAGTACTTC
d_gene: .
j_gene: TRBJ2-4
v_gene: TRBV28
abundance: many

CDR3aa: CASSGAGRKTAKNIQYF
CDR3nt: TGTGCCAGCAGCGGGGCGGGGAGGAAGACAGCCAAAAACATTCAGTACTTC
d_gene: .
j_gene: TRBJ2-4
v_gene: TRBV13
abundance: many

CDR3aa: CASSFSQGSEAFF
CDR3nt: TGTGCCAGCAGTTTTTCCCAGGGATCTGAAGCTTTCTTT
d_gene: .
j_gene: TRBJ1-1
v_gene: TRBV6-2/TRBV6-3
abundance: many

CDR3aa: CASTLGTGRYGYTF
CDR3nt: TGTGCCAGTACTCTAGGGACAGGTCGGTATGGCTACACCTTC
d_gene: TRBD1
j_gene: TRBJ1-2
v_gene: TRBV19
abundance: .

CDR3aa: CAMGRSSYEQYF
CDR3nt: TGTGCCATGGGCAGAAGCTCCTACGAGCAGTACTTC
d_gene: .
j_gene: TRBJ2-7
v_gene: TRBV10-3
abundance: many

CDR3aa: CASSFARVVVNYEQYF
CDR3nt: TGTGCCAGCAGCTTCGCGCGAGTGGTCGTAAACTACGAGCAGTACTTC
d_gene: .
j_gene: TRBJ2-7
v_gene: TRBV7-9
abundance: many

CDR3aa: CASKKTGGLAVANTGELFF
CDR3nt: TGTGCCAGCAAAAAAACTGGGGGACTAGCCGTCGCGAACACCGGGGAGCTGTTTTTT
d_gene: TRBD2
j_gene: TRBJ2-2
v_gene: TRBV6-2/TRBV6-3
abundance: .

CDR3aa: CASSLAHSNQPQHF
CDR3nt: TGTGCCAGCAGTTTGGCACATAGCAATCAGCCCCAGCATTTT
d_gene: .
j_gene: TRBJ1-5
v_gene: TRBV27
abundance: many

CDR3aa: CASSPTSDNIQYF
CDR3nt: TGTGCCAGCAGTCCGACTAGCGACAACATTCAGTACTTC
d_gene: TRBD2
j_gene: TRBJ2-4
v_gene: TRBV12-3/TRBV12-4
abundance: many

CDR3aa: CASSSVAGGETQYF
CDR3nt: TGTGCCAGCAGCTCGGTAGCGGGAGGGGAGACCCAGTACTTC
d_gene: TRBD2
j_gene: TRBJ2-5
v_gene: TRBV7-8
abundance: .

CDR3aa: CASSLRGKRGYTF
CDR3nt: TGTGCCAGCAGCTTACGAGGGAAGAGGGGCTACACCTTC
d_gene: .
j_gene: TRBJ1-2
v_gene: TRBV7-2
abundance: many